One sample yielded the 27 T cell receptor beta chains listed below, sequenced in a study of molecular identifiers for immune sequencing clone quantification. TCRdb itself ran the PCR reads through MiXCR, one entry per CDR3 protein. The sample includes 88,000 or so distinct CDR3 sequences, 20% to 25% seen only once; the top ten take 0.8% to 1.2%. What was sequenced was naive CD8+ T cells from blood, with Jurkat cell RNA spiked in. Subset specified: FACS-sorted CD8+CD4-CCR7+CD45RA+ naive T cells. Receptor source: a human donor in good health. Some libraries in this study had Jurkat cell RNA spiked in.

This clonotype was observed at least ten times. The chain has TRBV7-2 and TRBJ2-7; D uncertain. V lost 2 bases and J lost 2, with 7 bases in between. The CDR3 spans 13 residues. CDR1 SGHTA and CDR2 FQGNSA come from the germline V gene. This CDR3 is CASSLLQTYEQYF. In DNA form, the CDR3 reads TGTGCCAGCAGCTTACTGCAGACCTACGAGCAGTACTTC.

This rearrangement joins TRBV2 to TRBJ2-1; 9 bases fit TRBD1. CDR1 and CDR2 (germline): SNHLY, FYNNEI. V gave up 5 bases and J gave up 0 bases; unmatched junction bases: 8. The CDR3 contains 17 residues. CDR3 residues: CASSPGTGKISYNEQFF. The DNA for the CDR3 is TGTGCCAGCAGTCCCGGGACAGGGAAGATCTCCTACAATGAGCAGTTCTTC.

About this clonotype itself: At one end the junction does not follow the germline gene, possibly because of a read error. CDR3 amino acids: CASSLWEGLADTDAQYF. In DNA, the CDR3 is TGTGCCAGCAGCCTATGGGAGGGACTAGCTGACACAGATGCGCAGTATTTT. J is TRBJ2-3 and V is TRBV7-9, with 9 bases fitting TRBD2. The CDR3 loop spans 17 amino acids. CDR1 is SEHNR, CDR2 FQNEAQ, per germline (reference sequence).

This chain links TRBV13 with TRBJ2-3, with 8 bases aligning to TRBD1. CDR1 is PRHDT and CDR2 is FYEKMQ in the germline V gene (reference sequence). Losses at the gene ends were 4 bases for V and 2 bases for J; bases not matched to a gene: 8. This CDR3 is 16 amino acids long. For the CDR3, the DNA is TGTGCCAGCAGCTCACGCCCGGGACAGGACACAGATACGCAGTATTTT. Amino acids: CASSSRPGQDTDTQYF. Based on the CDR3 plus reference TRBV13 and TRBJ2-3, the full variable domain is AAGVIQSPRHLIKEKRETATLKCYPIPRHDTVYWYQQGPGQDPQFLISFYEKMQSDKGSIPDRFSAQQFSDYHSELNMSSLELGDSALYFCASSSRPGQDTDTQYFGPGTRLTVL.

At least ten counts were recorded for this clonotype. J is TRBJ2-2 and V is TRBV10-3, with TRBD2 identical over 7 bases. Trimming at V came to 11 bases and at J to 6 bases, leaving 12 bases not matched to a gene. Germline values: CDR1 ENHRY, CDR2 SYGVKD. This CDR3 spans 14 amino acids. In DNA form, the CDR3 reads TGTGCCGTCAAAGTTGCGGGAGAGGCCGGGGAGCTGTTTTTT. Protein: CAVKVAGEAGELFF.

CDR3 in DNA: TGTGCCAGCAGCGGAGGGCCAGGGGTTGGCACCGGGGAGCTGTTTTTT. Translated, it gives CASSGGPGVGTGELFF. The chain combines TRBV9 with TRBJ2-2, with D perhaps TRBD1 (6 bases). The CDR3 consists of 16 residues. Germline-derived CDR1 and CDR2 are SGDLS and YYNGEE. V was pared by 3 bases and J by 4 bases, with 16 bases between.

Many counts were recorded for this clonotype. The gene calls are TRBV5-1 and TRBJ2-7; D gene uncertain. CDR1 is SGHRS and CDR2 is YFSETQ in the germline V gene. The CDR3 is made up of 15 amino acids. V lost 0 bases and J lost 0, with 10 bases in between. This CDR3 is CASSLEPGSSYEQYF. The CDR3 nucleotides are TGCGCCAGCAGCTTGGAACCGGGCAGCTCCTACGAGCAGTACTTC.

The chain employs TRBV30 and TRBJ2-7, with unresolved D. Trimming took off 3 bases at V and 5 bases at J, with 17 bases between the two ends. Germline-derived CDR1 and CDR2 are GTSNPN and SVGIG (reference sequence). This CDR3 has 14 amino acids. This CDR3 reads CAWSAVEDLNEQYF. In DNA, the CDR3 is TGTGCCTGGAGCGCCGTTGAAGACTTGAACGAGCAGTACTTC.

This clonotype was counted ten times or more. This sequence joins TRBV29-1 and TRBJ2-3; D not resolved. This CDR3 spans 14 amino acids. V was trimmed by 2 bases and J by 0 bases, leaving 9 bases between them. The germline V gene has CDR1 SQVTM and CDR2 ANQGSEA. The CDR3 loop reads CSVEPVRSTDTQYF. CDR3 DNA: TGCAGCGTTGAACCAGTCAGGAGCACAGATACGCAGTATTTT.

A note on this clonotype: This may arise from a read error, as a much more abundant clone is one base away. The CDR3 does not close with the conserved phenylalanine or tryptophan, likely indicating a read error. This chain connects TRBV4-1 to TRBJ1-2; possibly TRBD1 for D (5 bases). There are 14 residues in the CDR3. Trimming took 5 bases from V and 5 from J, leaving 15 bases between them. The germline V gene encodes CDR1 MGHRA and CDR2 YSYEKL. The CDR3, as DNA: TGCGCCAGCAGCGCGGGGCCAGGGTCTTATGGCTACACCTCC. It yields the protein CASSAGPGSYGYTS.

This sequence joins TRBV21-1 and TRBJ2-1; the D call TRBD2 from the table was never checked on the DNA. TRBV21-1 constitutes a pseudogene. CDR3 length: 16 residues. The CDR3 sequence: CASTLRSGLAGDEQFF. In nucleotides, the CDR3 is TGTGCCAGCACGCTACGTAGTGGACTGGCCGGGGATGAGCAGTTCTTC.

Points on this clonotype: A junction boundary mismatches the germline segment, possibly from a read error. V and J are TRBV6-5 and TRBJ2-7; D may be TRBD2 (6 bases). CDR1 MNHEY and CDR2 SVGAGI come from the germline V gene. The CDR3 length is 15 residues. The DNA for the CDR3 is TGTGCCAGCAGTTACTCTTGGGAGGTTTCCTCCGAGCAGTACTTC. Its translation: CASSYSWEVSSEQYF.

This clonotype has ten or more counts. The chain combines TRBV7-9 with TRBJ2-7; the D gene is possibly TRBD1 (5 bases). The V end was cut by 5 bases, the J end by 7 bases, with 21 bases between. CDR1 is SEHNR, CDR2 FQNEAQ, per germline (reference sequence). The CDR3 is 15 amino acids. The CDR3 loop reads CASSGRPSQETEQYF. The CDR3 DNA sequence: TGTGCCAGCAGCGGTCGCCCATCACAGGAGACAGAGCAGTACTTC.

This clonotype has ten or more counts. The V call is TRBV7-2, the J call TRBJ2-7, with D perhaps TRBD2 (5 bases). The germline CDR1 and CDR2 sequences are SGHTA and FQGNSA. Trimming stripped 5 bases from V and 3 bases from J, with 23 bases between. This CDR3 has 17 residues. The CDR3 protein is CASSPTPGESQLYEQYF. DNA of the CDR3: TGTGCCAGCAGCCCAACCCCCGGGGAGAGCCAGCTCTACGAGCAGTACTTC.

As concerns this clonotype: A single base separates this from a much larger clone, so it may be a read error. V and J are TRBV30 and TRBJ2-2, with TRBD2 matching 8 bases. The V gene's germline CDR1 is GTSNPN and CDR2 SVGIG (reference sequence). The length of the CDR3 is 14 residues. The CDR3 here is CAWEAGVNTRELFF. For the CDR3, the DNA is TGTGCCTGGGAAGCGGGAGTGAACACCCGGGAGCTGTTTTTT.

This clonotype was counted between two and nine times. The chain employs TRBV4-3 and TRBJ2-2; weak D call: TRBD2 (6 bases). The length of the CDR3 is 17 residues. Germline V gene data show CDR1 as LGHNA and CDR2 as YSLEER. V was shortened by 3 bases and J by 6 bases, with 20 bases between the two germline ends. DNA for the CDR3: TGCGCCAGCAGCCACCCGGGAGTGGGCGCATCGGCCGGGGAGCTGTTTTTT. This gives the protein CASSHPGVGASAGELFF.

With regard to this clonotype: A much bigger clone sits one base away, suggesting this may be a read error. The CDR3 region has the DNA TGTGCCGGCAATTTAGCGGGGGGGACAGATACGCAGTATTTT. This codes for CAGNLAGGTDTQYF. The chain couples TRBV6-6 to TRBJ2-3, with 11 bases matching TRBD2. Losses at the gene ends were 11 bases for V and 3 bases for J; bases not matched to a gene: 7. The germline V gene encodes CDR1 MNHNY and CDR2 SVGAGI (reference sequence). This CDR3 spans 14 amino acids.

As to this clonotype: Compared with germline, one end of the junction differs, possibly owing to a read error. The V and J genes are TRBV5-6 and TRBJ2-2; D assignment may be TRBD1 or TRBD2 (5 bases each). The CDR3 extends over 17 amino acids. Germline V CDR1 and CDR2: SGHDT, YYEEEE. The CDR3 protein is CASNLGVTVPNTGELFF. CDR3 bases: TGTGCCAGCAACTTGGGGGTCACTGTACCGAACACCGGGGAGCTGTTTTTT.

This clonotype was seen many times. The genes are TRBV7-8 and TRBJ2-5; D ambiguous. This CDR3 contains 14 residues. Per the germline V gene, CDR1 is SGHVS and CDR2 is FQNEAQ. V shed 1 base and J shed 1 base, with 7 bases lying between them. CDR3 sequence reads: CASSLVGSQETQYF. The CDR3 DNA reads TGTGCCAGCAGCTTAGTGGGCAGCCAAGAGACCCAGTACTTC.

With regard to this clonotype: Being one base from a much bigger clone, this may be a read error. The rearrangement joins TRBV5-3 to TRBJ2-5, with D perhaps TRBD1 or TRBD2 (6 bases each). TRBV5-3 has ORF status, its function being uncertain. V dropped 8 bases and J dropped 5 bases, with 25 bases sitting between them. The CDR3 has 16 residues. CDR3: CASCLGSGGLDETQYF. CDR3 nucleotide sequence: TGTGCCAGCTGCTTGGGGTCTGGGGGGCTGGATGAGACCCAGTACTTC.

There are many counts of this clonotype. V and J are TRBV20-1 and TRBJ1-4; D possibly corresponds to TRBD1 (5 bases). The V gene lost 3 bases and the J gene lost 3 bases, with 14 bases spanning the gap. The germline V gene has CDR1 DFQATT and CDR2 SNEGSKA (reference sequence). CDR3 length equals 15 residues. The CDR3 is CSARPRERANEKLFF. The CDR3 DNA sequence: TGCAGTGCTAGGCCCAGGGAGAGGGCTAATGAAAAACTGTTTTTT.

J is TRBJ1-2 and V is TRBV4-3; 7 bases are a match to TRBD1. The CDR3 covers 15 residues. Germline V CDR1 and CDR2: LGHNA, YSLEER. The trim removed 1 base at V and 4 bases at J, leaving 6 bases unmatched. Here the CDR3 reads CASSQGRQGSYGYTF. In DNA form, the CDR3 reads TGCGCCAGCAGCCAAGGCCGACAGGGTAGCTATGGCTACACCTTC.

This rearrangement joins TRBV4-3 to TRBJ1-2; 7 nucleotides line up with TRBD1. With V trimmed by 1 base and J by 1 base, 6 bases remained unmatched. The CDR3 spans 16 residues. Germline V gene data show CDR1 as LGHNA and CDR2 as YSLEER. The CDR3 sequence: CASSQGGDRNNYGYTF. For the CDR3, the DNA is TGCGCCAGCAGCCAAGGGGGGGACAGAAATAACTATGGCTACACCTTC.

This clonotype was observed many times. The chain recombines TRBV24-1 with TRBJ2-5, with 14 nucleotides matching TRBD2. There are 17 residues in the CDR3. Germline CDR1 is KGHDR and CDR2 is SFDVKD. V lost 4 bases to trimming and J lost 5 bases; unmatched junction nucleotides: 8. The CDR3 coding sequence is TGTGCCACCAGTGAGCCGACTAGCGGGAGGGCCGGGGAGACCCAGTACTTC. Translating gives CATSEPTSGRAGETQYF.

The chain is built from TRBV6-5 and TRBJ2-7; possible D gene TRBD1, 7 bases. V was clipped by 2 bases and J by 4 bases, with 15 bases between them. Germline CDR1 and CDR2: MNHEY and SVGAGI. The CDR3 totals 15 residues. For the CDR3, the DNA is TGTGCCAGCAGTTACGGGCAGGGGGGTTCTTACGAGCAGTACTTC. It specifies CASSYGQGGSYEQYF.

In its sample, this clonotype was seen a few times. V gene TRBV12-3 or TRBV12-4 combines with J gene TRBJ1-1, with unresolved D. The germline V and J ends were trimmed by 3 bases and 0 bases, with 8 bases remaining between them. This CDR3 region has 14 residues. The CDR3 DNA reads as TGTGCCAGCAGTTTCGGACCGATGAACACTGAAGCTTTCTTT. Amino acids: CASSFGPMNTEAFF.

The gene calls are TRBV27 and TRBJ2-7; 10 nucleotides agree with TRBD2. Per the germline V gene, CDR1 is MNHEY and CDR2 is SMNVEV (reference sequence). The V gene end was trimmed by 4 bases and the J gene end by 4 bases; junction bases not matched to a gene: 7. CDR3 size: 15 residues. As DNA, the CDR3 is TGTGCCAGCAGTTATCAAGCGGGAGGGGGTTACGAGCAGTACTTC. Encoded protein: CASSYQAGGGYEQYF.